What follows describes a single T cell receptor beta chain. This clone was counted only a few times. Its antigen is not yet known. Base qualities are not recorded, but no much larger clone differs from it by a single base. This sample is drawn from a study of cytomegalovirus exposure and HLA in healthy donors (dated by TCRdb to about 2017). A note on the overall study: In an earlier analysis of under 750 of the donors, approximately 260 Gb of sequence data and 95 million to 130 million unique TCR beta sequences from 150 million to 200 million T cells were reported. An early release covering 550 to 650 HLA-typed donors comprised approximately 300 gigabases of sequencing data and around 86 million unique TCR sequences. The genetic ancestry cluster associated with self-reported Caucasian donors included 80% to 90% of the 300 to 450 genotyped donors. The aim of the study was to test whether cataloging public T cell receptors could identify signatures of past pathogen exposure. The study profiled the T cell repertoires of under 700 subjects by immunosequencing and related them to cytomegalovirus serostatus. Along with the approximately 650-subject first cohort, a separate validation cohort of some 130 different subjects was used. To predict cytomegalovirus infection status, the study combined high-throughput TCR immunosequencing, statistical association of individual TCRs with disease status, and machine learning. To study patterns of TCR occurrence, a later analysis re-analyzed previously published TCR beta repertoires from under 750 donors and added high-resolution HLA genotyping. Rather than using new phenotypic data, the later analysis identified candidate immune exposures from TCR beta sequences and from how often those sequences occurred across donors. In an earlier analysis of about 590 of the donors, high-throughput TCR beta sequencing was used to judge whether each TCR beta V gene segment behaved as functional or pseudogenic. Donor age, sex, ethnicity and CMV serostatus were compiled together with the repertoire data. In a later genetic analysis, genome-wide SNP genotypes for 398 of the 666 donors were used, and that subset was treated as a discovery cohort. Every discovery cohort repertoire had been produced on one sequencing platform. Class I and class II HLA loci were covered by the typing at four-digit resolution. The number of donors typed differed by locus, with about 629-630 for A, B, C, DRB1 and DQB1, around 500 for DQA1, over 600 for DPA1, and 472 for DPB1. A handful of DR-DQ haplotypes were handled as single units for association and clustering because linkage in the cohort was strong. On average, 235,054 unique TCR beta nucleotide sequences were sequenced per donor among 398 genotyped donors of the cohort, with about 17% of those sequences being non-productive. Study-wide findings and limitations: The authors suggested that the approach could potentially be extended to other disease states and immunological phenotypes. In an earlier analysis of some 550 of the donors, most TCR beta V segments were observed in productive rearrangements about 87% or about 30% of the time, broadly matching IMGT annotations. Sequencing depth was assumed to be roughly uniform across donors in the presence/absence analyses, though that assumption may not hold. The classifier was reported to diagnose cytomegalovirus status with high specificity and sensitivity in both the original and validation cohorts. In the study, approximately 160 TCR beta chains were listed as associated with cytomegalovirus. Several of the top co-occurrence clusters appeared to be linked to parvovirus B19, influenza, CMV and Epstein-Barr virus, according to a later analysis. Strong co-occurrence of HLA alleles, especially DR and DQ, made assigning TCR associations to individual alleles difficult. Across donors, most TCR sequences were observed very rarely, whereas some public TCRs were present in many individuals. In vitro tests confirmed that a few of the cytomegalovirus-associated TCR beta chains recognize cytomegalovirus antigens. The sequencing pipeline was judged likely to have produced a cluster of highly shared sequence variants as a technical artifact. V-gene and J-gene trimming of TCR beta chains was associated with a missense DCLRE1C variant in a later genetic analysis, and the association was replicated in an independent cohort. The only immune exposure information available for the cohort was CMV serostatus. According to a later analysis, TCR association rates differed among HLA loci, with DRB1 alleles showing the most associated TCRs and HLA-C alleles showing the fewest. In this cohort, only TCR beta chains were sequenced, and detectable features were limited by the absence of alpha or paired-chain data. Because counts were too low, more than 15 rarely observed V segments, including chromosome 9 orphons, were left out of the earlier analysis of 587 of the donors. At a false discovery rate of 0.05, a later analysis linked about 16,000 TCR beta sequences to specific HLA alleles. Because HLA typing was unavailable for some donors at each locus, only the typed subset was used in association tests. Correlated functional status among segregating V segments might reflect linkage disequilibrium, but an unknown experimental factor could not be ruled out. In a later analysis, most CMV-associated TCR beta chains were found to appear HLA-restricted, with HLA associations seemingly driven largely by CMV exposure. A further reported finding was that TCR beta sequences accurately predicted the HLA-A and HLA-B alleles for most subjects in the first cohort. In a later analysis, HLA-associated TCR beta chains were found to be more clonally expanded and to have lower generation probabilities than equally common non-associated chains. A later genetic analysis reported fewer N-insertions in productive TCRs among donors in an Asian-associated ancestry cluster than the roughly 700-donor mean.

The method was the immunoSEQ multiplex PCR assay. For the multiplex PCR, a mixture combining 60 forward primers for TCR Vbeta segments and 13 reverse primers for TCR Jbeta segments was used. A multiplex PCR assay on genomic DNA amplified the CDR3 region of rearranged TCR beta genes. The amplified TCR beta libraries were sequenced on the Illumina HiSeq System as 87-base-pair reads. Per the source publication's procedure: In a later analysis, 80 million or so unique TCR beta chains were counted across the 650 to 700 repertoires, and around 10 million of these chains were shared by at least two donors. To remove PCR and sequencing errors, raw reads were error-corrected and collapsed into unique sequences using a nearest-neighbor algorithm that merged closely related sequences. CDR3 sequences were aligned to IMGT reference sequences to assign V, D and J gene segments. Each retained sequence needed at least a six-nucleotide match to both a V gene segment and a J gene segment. Rearrangements were classified as productive when the CDR3 lacked stop codons and remained in frame with V and J, and all other rearrangements were classified as non-productive. Following IMGT convention, CDR3 was defined as the stretch from the second conserved V-encoded cysteine to the conserved J-encoded phenylalanine. The earlier analysis of some 540 of the donors excluded any sequence lacking an unambiguous match to a single V gene segment. In an earlier analysis of approximately 590 of the donors, V segments were called functional above 56.7% productive rearrangements and were called segregating when the between-donor standard deviation exceeded 5%. A statistical classification framework was developed to diagnose cytomegalovirus status using the catalog of TCR beta chain sequences. A later analysis assigned V and J genes by comparing TCR nucleotide sequences with IMGT/GENE-DB human TR gene sequences. Using the TCRdist pipeline, a later analysis assigned CDR3 sequences along with most-parsimonious VDJ recombination scenarios. A later analysis defined each TCR beta chain by its CDR3 amino acid sequence plus V-gene family, and excluded reads lacking a unique V-gene family. To address suspected cross-contamination and a sequencing artifact, a later analysis removed 550 to 750 highly shared, low-generation-probability nucleotide sequences. In a later analysis, a clonal expansion index for each public chain was calculated from normalized within-repertoire ranks of inferred template counts. In a later analysis, generation probabilities were computed using a VDJ recombination model fitted to out-of-frame rearrangements, and the results were checked against IGoR. In a later analysis, hypergeometric tests were used to score TCR-TCR, TCR-HLA and TCR-CMV co-occurrence, with a repertoire-size bias correction applied to TCR pairs. To estimate false discovery rates, a later analysis permuted the HLA or CMV assignments 20 times. In a later analysis, co-occurring TCRs were grouped with DBSCAN, and TCRdist sequence similarity was added when clustering was performed within HLA-allele-positive subsets. Co-occurrence clustering excluded repertoires with fewer than 30,000 or more than 120,000 public chains, plus five with anomalous nucleotide sharing. As stored in TCRdb, this immuneACCESS dataset retains in-frame rearrangements with V and J assigned. A fraction of the clones does not appear; measured against another copy, unresolved V genes explain less than half of the discrepancy, and the remainder lacks a known reason. V and J calls and clone size are copied from that table; D and trimming were computed from the DNA. The sample records about 200,000 clones, approximately 86% of which are singletons. The top ten clones comprise roughly 0.32% of the sample.

The cohort was made up of roughly 670 healthy bone marrow donors. Cohort members were all nominally healthy when sampled, although unrecorded immune exposures were likely present. The donor was CMV seronegative and was included in the group of a few hundred seronegative cohort members. Every donor gave a peripheral blood sample, and the peripheral blood mononuclear cells from that sample were used for TCR beta sequencing. Genomic DNA extraction from the blood cell samples was performed with the Qiagen DNeasy Blood Extraction Kit. Sequencing was carried out using PBMCs. This TCR derives from a woman aged 25-40 years in good health and CMV-seronegative.

At the DNA level, the sequence is TGTGCCAGCAGGAAAGGGGTCGGCGAGCAGTACTTC. Its translation is CASRKGVGEQYF. This chain is built from TRBV6-1 and TRBJ2-7, and possibly TRBD1, on 5 matching bases. From its cysteine to its phenylalanine, the CDR3 spans 12 amino acids. The only DNA kept is the CDR3, 36 bases in frame from the first base. Relative to germline, V is 6 bases shorter and J is 6 bases shorter, with 12 bases between their ends. According to the germline V gene, CDR1 reads MNHNS and CDR2 reads SASEGT.